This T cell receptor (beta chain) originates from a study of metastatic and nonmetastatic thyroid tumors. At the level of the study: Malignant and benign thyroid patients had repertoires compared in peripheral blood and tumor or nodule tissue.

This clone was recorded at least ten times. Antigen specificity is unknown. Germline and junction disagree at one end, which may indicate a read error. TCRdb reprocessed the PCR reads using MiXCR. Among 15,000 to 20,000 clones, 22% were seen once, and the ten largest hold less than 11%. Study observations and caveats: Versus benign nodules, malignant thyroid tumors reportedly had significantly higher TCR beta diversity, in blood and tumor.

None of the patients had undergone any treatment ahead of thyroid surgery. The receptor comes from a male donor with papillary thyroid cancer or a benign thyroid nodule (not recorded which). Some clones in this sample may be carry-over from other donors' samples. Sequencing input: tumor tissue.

CDR3 sequence reads: CASREEVGGVTGELFF. The CDR3 DNA follows: TGTGCCAGCAGGGAAGAGGTGGGAGGAGTTACCGGGGAGCTGTTTTTT. V is TRBV2 and J is TRBJ2-2; D is perhaps TRBD2 (6 bases). CDR1 and CDR2 (germline): SNHLY, FYNNEI. CDR3 length equals 16 residues.